The clone carrying this T cell receptor beta chain has only one observation. In the original processing: Amplification with reference gene primers provided the estimates of nucleated cell counts. The data were produced by immunoSEQ multiplex PCR, yet TCRdb's version contains in-frame clones alone and is incomplete. V and J calls and clone size are as listed in that table; D and trimming were resolved from the DNA. The sample contains some 150,000 clones, approximately 81% of which appear only once. Per germline, CDR1 MNHNY and CDR2 SVGAGI (reference sequence). V lost 5 bases and J lost 2, with 21 bases in between. The CDR3 length is 18 residues. This entry comes from a study of blood T cell repertoires in COVID-19. Study in general: Some COVID-19 samples were acute and others convalescent; all came from the United States, Italy and Spain. T cells, B-cell-depleted T cells, or PBMCs provided the cDNA or gDNA that served as material.

The chain couples TRBV6-6 to TRBJ2-2; a weak D match, TRBD2 (6 bases). This TCR came from a human donor in a cohort sampled during active COVID-19. The sequenced sample consisted of peripheral blood. CDR3 region: CASSPGGTAGLNTGELFF. CDR3 nucleotides: TGTGCCAGCAGTCCCGGCGGGACGGCAGGGCTCAACACCGGGGAGCTGTTTTTT.